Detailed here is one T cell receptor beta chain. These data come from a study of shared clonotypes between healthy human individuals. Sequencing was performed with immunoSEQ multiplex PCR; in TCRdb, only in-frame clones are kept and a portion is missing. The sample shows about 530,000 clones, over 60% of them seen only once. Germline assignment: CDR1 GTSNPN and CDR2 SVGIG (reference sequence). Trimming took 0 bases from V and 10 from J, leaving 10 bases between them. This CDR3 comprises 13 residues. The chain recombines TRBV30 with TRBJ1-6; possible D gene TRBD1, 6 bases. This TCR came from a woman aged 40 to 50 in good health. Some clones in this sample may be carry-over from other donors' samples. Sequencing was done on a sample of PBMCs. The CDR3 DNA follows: TGTGCCTGGAGTGTCGGCAGGGGATCACCCCTCCACTTT. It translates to CAWSVGRGSPLHF.